A single sample gave rise to the 7 T cell receptor beta chains below, sequenced in a study of T cell clonality in common variable immunodeficiency. The data were produced by immunoSEQ multiplex PCR, yet TCRdb's version contains in-frame clones alone and is incomplete. The repertoire has around 19,000 clones, none seen only once; the ten largest take around 6.1%. No antigen has been assigned to these receptors. Study-level findings and limits: Common variable immunodeficiency TCR beta sequences reportedly had fewer deletions and N-nucleotide insertions.

The sample taken for sequencing was peripheral blood mononuclear cells. Receptors were obtained from a human donor with common variable immunodeficiency.

A word on this clone: Read data end 3 residues before the CDR3 end; the end is taken from the germline J gene. This rearrangement joins TRBV6-2 or TRBV6-3 to TRBJ2-7; 9 bases line up with TRBD2. This CDR3 region has 16 residues. Germline V lookup: CDR1 MNHEY, CDR2 SVGEGT. V trimming: 4 bases; J trimming: 1 base; junction bases outside the gene matches: 8. CDR3 bases read: TGTGCCAGCAGTTTTCAATTAGCGGGAGTGTCCTACGAG. Amino acids: CASSFQLAGVSYE. The whole CDR3 region reads CASSFQLAGVSYEQYF.

At least ten counts were recorded for this clone. The read stops 3 residues short of the end of the CDR3; the missing end is completed from the germline J gene. This chain connects TRBV20-1 to TRBJ2-7; TRBD1 might be the D (6 bases). CDR1 DFQATT and CDR2 SNEGSKA come from the germline V gene (reference sequence). V shed 4 bases and J shed 0 bases, with 13 bases lying between them. The CDR3 loop spans 14 amino acids. The CDR3 here is CSATFPGASYEQYF. The CDR3 DNA, read in part, is TGCAGTGCTACATTCCCAGGGGCCTCCTACGAG.

This clone was observed many times. The read ends 3 residues early relative to the CDR3; the germline J gene fills the gap. This chain connects TRBV18 to TRBJ2-5; D call uncertain. Germline CDR1 reads KGHSH; CDR2 reads LQKENI. Trimming removed 2 bases at V and 5 bases at J, with 12 bases between. This CDR3 has 14 residues. The sequenced part of the CDR3 DNA is TGTGCCAGCTCACCAGGAGATCAAGGGGAGACC. Protein product: CASSPGDQGET. The entire CDR3 reads CASSPGDQGETQYF.

This clone was counted at least ten times. The CDR3 is cut off 3 residues early in the read; its end comes from the germline J gene. The rearrangement links TRBV20-1 to TRBJ1-2, with D possibly TRBD1 on 6 matching bases. Germline CDR1 reads DFQATT; CDR2 reads SNEGSKA (reference sequence). The length of the CDR3 is 13 residues. The germline V and J ends were trimmed by 5 bases and 4 bases, with 14 bases remaining between them. The covered CDR3 bases are TGCAGTGCTTCGAACAGGGATCGCTATGGC. This encodes CSASNRDRYG. In full, the CDR3 reads CSASNRDRYGYTF.

This clone was recorded at least ten times. Read data end 3 residues before the CDR3 end; the end is taken from the germline J gene. The chain couples TRBV20-1 to TRBJ2-1; 12 bases are shared with TRBD2. The CDR3 covers 15 residues. V lost 0 bases, J lost 6 bases, and 3 bases stayed unmatched. Germline lookup yields CDR1 DFQATT and CDR2 SNEGSKA (reference sequence). The sequenced CDR3 bases are TGCAGTGCTAGAGATGCACTAGCGGGGGGCAATGAG. Its translation is CSARDALAGGNE. The CDR3 reads in full as CSARDALAGGNEQFF.

This clone was found a few times. The CDR3 end falls 3 residues outside the read, so it is completed with the germline J gene. The chain employs TRBV18 and TRBJ1-2; no reliable D call. Germline loops: CDR1 KGHSH, CDR2 LQKENI. V lost 3 bases, J lost 2 bases, and 7 bases lay in between. This CDR3 has 13 amino acids. The CDR3 sequence: CASSPEGNYGYTF. The covered CDR3 bases are TGTGCCAGCTCACCGGAAGGGAACTATGGC.

The table lists this clone with many counts. From the germline J gene comes the end of the CDR3, since the read stops 3 residues before it. The chain joins TRBV20-1 to TRBJ2-1; tentative D call: TRBD2 (6 bases). The V end was cut by 0 bases, the J end by 8 bases, with 8 bases between. The CDR3 extends over 12 amino acids. Germline V gene data show CDR1 as DFQATT and CDR2 as SNEGSKA (reference sequence). Incomplete CDR3 DNA: TGCAGTGCTAGAGACGGAGGGGATGAG. Its translation is CSARDGGDE. The whole CDR3 is CSARDGGDEQFF.